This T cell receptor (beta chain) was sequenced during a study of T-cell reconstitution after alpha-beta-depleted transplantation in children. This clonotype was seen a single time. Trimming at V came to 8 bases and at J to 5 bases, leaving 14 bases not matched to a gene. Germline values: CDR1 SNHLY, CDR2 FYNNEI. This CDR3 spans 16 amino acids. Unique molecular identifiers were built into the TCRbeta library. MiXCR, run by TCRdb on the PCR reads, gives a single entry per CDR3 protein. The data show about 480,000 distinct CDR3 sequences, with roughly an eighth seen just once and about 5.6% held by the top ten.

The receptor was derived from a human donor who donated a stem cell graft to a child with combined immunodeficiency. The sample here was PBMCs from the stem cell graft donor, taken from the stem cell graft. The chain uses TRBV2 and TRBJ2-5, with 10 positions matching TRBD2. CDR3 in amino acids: CASSTGGQRGGETQYF. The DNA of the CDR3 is TGTGCCAGCTCGACCGGCGGCCAGCGGGGGGGGGAGACCCAGTACTTC.